These 3 T cell receptor beta chains originate from one sample sequenced in a study of persistence of HIV-infected CD4 T cells. Cells were stimulated with overlapping HIV-1 Gag 15-mer peptides. Memory cells lacking CD40L and CD69 with high CD45RO were sorted. These receptors' targets are unknown. This was the immunoSEQ version 4 assay in survey mode. Clones were sequenced by immunoSEQ multiplex PCR, and TCRdb holds only the in-frame ones, with some missing. This table has tens of thousands of clones, under 80% appearing once. Sequences were derived from CD4+ T cells sorted from PBMCs after approximately 19-hour stimulation, sampled from a patient who received antiretroviral therapy. These receptor sequences come from an adult man with HIV who was CMV-seropositive.

The rearrangement links TRBV3-1 (or the pseudogene TRBV3-2) to TRBJ2-2, with TRBD1 as a possible D gene (5 bases). V was clipped by 4 bases and J by 7 bases, with 13 bases between them. The CDR3 is made up of 14 amino acids. Per germline, CDR1 LGHDT and CDR2 YNNKEL (reference sequence). The CDR3 coding sequence is TGTGCCAGCAGCCGAGGTGATAGGGGCGGGGAGCTGTTTTTT. It is translated as CASSRGDRGGELFF.

V and J are TRBV25-1 and TRBJ2-6, with D unclear. The CDR3 runs to 15 residues. The germline V gene has CDR1 MGHDK and CDR2 SYGVNS. The V gene lost 1 base and the J gene lost 0 bases, with 4 bases spanning the gap. The CDR3 is CASSESFSGANVLTF. CDR3 nucleotide sequence: TGTGCCAGCAGTGAATCCTTCTCTGGGGCCAACGTCCTGACTTTC.

The chain uses TRBV10-1 and TRBJ1-1; D unresolved. V was shortened by 4 bases and J by 0 bases, with 6 bases between the two germline ends. This CDR3 is 13 amino acids long. From germline, CDR1 is WNHNN and CDR2 SYGVQD (reference sequence). The CDR3 spells CASSAALNTEAFF. CDR3 DNA: TGCGCCAGCAGTGCGGCACTGAACACTGAAGCTTTCTTT.